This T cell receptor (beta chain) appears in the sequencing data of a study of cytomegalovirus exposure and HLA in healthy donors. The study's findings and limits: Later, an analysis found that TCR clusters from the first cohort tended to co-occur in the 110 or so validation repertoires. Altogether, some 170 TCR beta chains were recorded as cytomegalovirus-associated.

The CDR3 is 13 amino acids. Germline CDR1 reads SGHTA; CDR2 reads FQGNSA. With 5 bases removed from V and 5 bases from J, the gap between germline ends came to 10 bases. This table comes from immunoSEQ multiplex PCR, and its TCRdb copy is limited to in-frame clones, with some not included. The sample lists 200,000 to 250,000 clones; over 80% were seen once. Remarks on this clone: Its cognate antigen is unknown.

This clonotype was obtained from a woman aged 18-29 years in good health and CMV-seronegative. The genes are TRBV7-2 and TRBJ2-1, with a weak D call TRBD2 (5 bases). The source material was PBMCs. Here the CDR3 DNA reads TGTGCCAGCAGCCGGGAACAAAACAATGAGCAGTTCTTC. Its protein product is CASSREQNNEQFF.